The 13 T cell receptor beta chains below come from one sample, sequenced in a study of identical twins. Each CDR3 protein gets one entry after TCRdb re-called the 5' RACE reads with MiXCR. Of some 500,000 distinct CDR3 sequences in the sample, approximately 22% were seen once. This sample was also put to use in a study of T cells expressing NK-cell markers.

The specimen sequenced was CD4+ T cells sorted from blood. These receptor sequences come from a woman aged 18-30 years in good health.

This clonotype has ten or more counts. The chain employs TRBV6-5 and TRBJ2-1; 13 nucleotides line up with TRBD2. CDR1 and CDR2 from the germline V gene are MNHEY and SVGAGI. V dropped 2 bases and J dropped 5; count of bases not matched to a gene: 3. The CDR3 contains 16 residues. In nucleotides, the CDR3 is TGTGCCAGCAGTTACCGCGGACTAGCGGGGGACAATGAGCAGTTCTTC. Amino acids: CASSYRGLAGDNEQFF.

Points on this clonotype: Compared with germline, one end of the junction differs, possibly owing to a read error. The CDR3 region has the DNA TGTGCCAGCAGCCAAGCCTGGGGGACCACCGAATTC. Translating gives CASSQAWGTTEF. The V and J genes are TRBV3-1 and TRBJ2-1; D tentatively fits TRBD1 or TRBD2 (5 bases each). Per germline, CDR1 LGHDT and CDR2 YNNKEL (reference sequence). The length of the CDR3 is 12 residues.

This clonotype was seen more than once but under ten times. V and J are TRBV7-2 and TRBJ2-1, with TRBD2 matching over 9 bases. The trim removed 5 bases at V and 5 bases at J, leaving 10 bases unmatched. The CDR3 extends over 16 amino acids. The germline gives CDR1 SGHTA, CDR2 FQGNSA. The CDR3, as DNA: TGTGCCAGCAGCCCCCGAGCGGGAGGTGCCCACAATGAGCAGTTCTTC. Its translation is CASSPRAGGAHNEQFF.

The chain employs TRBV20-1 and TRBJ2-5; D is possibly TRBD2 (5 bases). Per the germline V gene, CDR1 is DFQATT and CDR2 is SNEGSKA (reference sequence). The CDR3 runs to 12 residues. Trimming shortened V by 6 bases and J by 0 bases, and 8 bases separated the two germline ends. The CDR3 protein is CSAGLYQETQYF. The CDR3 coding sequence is TGCAGTGCCGGACTCTACCAAGAGACCCAGTACTTC.

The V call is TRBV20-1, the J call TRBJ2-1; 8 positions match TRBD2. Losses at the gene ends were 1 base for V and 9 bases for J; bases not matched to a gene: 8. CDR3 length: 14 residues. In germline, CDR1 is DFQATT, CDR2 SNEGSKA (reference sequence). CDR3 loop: CSARGARGASEQFF. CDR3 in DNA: TGCAGTGCTAGAGGGGCGCGGGGGGCGTCTGAGCAGTTCTTC.

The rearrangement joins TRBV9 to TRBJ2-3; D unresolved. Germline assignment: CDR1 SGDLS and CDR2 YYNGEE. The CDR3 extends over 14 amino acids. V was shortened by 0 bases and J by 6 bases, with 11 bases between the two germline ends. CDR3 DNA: TGTGCCAGCAGCGTAGTAGCCACGCAGGATACGCAGTATTTT. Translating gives CASSVVATQDTQYF.

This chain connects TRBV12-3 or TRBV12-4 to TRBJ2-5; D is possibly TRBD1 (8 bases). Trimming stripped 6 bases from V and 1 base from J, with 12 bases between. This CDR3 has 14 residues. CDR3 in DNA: TGTGCCAGCAGGGACAGGGAGGGCCAAGAGACCCAGTACTTC. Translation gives CASRDREGQETQYF.

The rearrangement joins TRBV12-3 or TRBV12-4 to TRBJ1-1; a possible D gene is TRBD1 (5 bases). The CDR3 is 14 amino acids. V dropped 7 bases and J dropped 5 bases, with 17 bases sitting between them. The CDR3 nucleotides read TGTGCCAGCACTCTTTCCGGGGGTCCGACTGAAGCTTTCTTT. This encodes CASTLSGGPTEAFF.

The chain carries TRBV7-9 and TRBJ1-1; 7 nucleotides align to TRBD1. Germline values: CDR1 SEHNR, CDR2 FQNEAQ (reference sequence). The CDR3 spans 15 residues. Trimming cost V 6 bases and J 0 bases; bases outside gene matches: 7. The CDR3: CASRPPGQMNTEAFF. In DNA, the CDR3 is TGTGCCAGCAGGCCCCCGGGACAGATGAACACTGAAGCTTTCTTT.

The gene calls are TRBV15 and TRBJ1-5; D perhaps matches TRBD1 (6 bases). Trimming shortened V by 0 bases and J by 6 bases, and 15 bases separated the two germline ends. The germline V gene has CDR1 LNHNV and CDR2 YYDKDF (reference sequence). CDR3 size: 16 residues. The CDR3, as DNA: TGTGCCACCAGCAGAGATGTCGGACAGATCGGTCAGCCCCAGCATTTT. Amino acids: CATSRDVGQIGQPQHF.

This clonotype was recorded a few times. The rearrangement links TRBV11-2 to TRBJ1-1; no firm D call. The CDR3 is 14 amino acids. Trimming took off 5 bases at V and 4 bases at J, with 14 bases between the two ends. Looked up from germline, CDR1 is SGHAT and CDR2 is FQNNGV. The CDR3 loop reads CASSDHATSTEAFF. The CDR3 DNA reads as TGTGCCAGCAGCGACCACGCAACGAGCACTGAAGCTTTCTTT.

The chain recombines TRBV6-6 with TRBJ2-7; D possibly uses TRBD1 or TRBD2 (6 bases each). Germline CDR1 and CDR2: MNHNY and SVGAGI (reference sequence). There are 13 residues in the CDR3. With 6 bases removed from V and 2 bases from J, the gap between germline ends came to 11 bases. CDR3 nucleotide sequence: TGTGCCAGCAGGCCCGGGGGCCCCTACGAGCAGTACTTC. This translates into CASRPGGPYEQYF.

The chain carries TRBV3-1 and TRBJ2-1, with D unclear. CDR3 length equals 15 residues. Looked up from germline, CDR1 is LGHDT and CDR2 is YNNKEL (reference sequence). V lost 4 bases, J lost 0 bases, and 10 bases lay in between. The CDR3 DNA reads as TGTGCCAGCAGCCCCACTATAAGCTCCTACAATGAGCAGTTCTTC. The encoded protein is CASSPTISSYNEQFF.